This TCR beta chain derives from a study of metastatic and nonmetastatic thyroid tumors. Overall study results and limits: Benign nodules reportedly had significantly lower TCR beta diversity than malignant thyroid tumors in blood and tumor.

This clone is medium-sized. Its antigen is still unknown. No treatment of any kind had been given to any patient before thyroid surgery. The V end lost 3 bases, the J end lost 5 bases, and 14 bases lay between the germline ends. This CDR3 is built from 14 residues. CDR1 and CDR2 from the germline V gene are SGHRS and YFSETQ. TCRdb re-clonotyped the PCR reads via MiXCR. Of around 17,000 clones in the sample, about 24% were seen once. V usage is TRBV5-1 and J usage is TRBJ1-1, with a weak D call TRBD1 (5 bases). The sequencing sample was made of adjacent normal tissue. This receptor was identified in a female donor with papillary thyroid cancer or a benign thyroid nodule (not recorded which). Some clones in this sample may be carry-over from other donors' samples. The CDR3 spells CASSWTRGGTEAFF. The CDR3 DNA follows: TGCGCCAGCAGCTGGACTCGGGGGGGGACTGAAGCTTTCTTT.